These 28 T cell receptor beta chains share one sample of origin, sequenced in a study of T cell responses to AZD1222 COVID-19 vaccine. The protocol was immunoSEQ multiplex PCR, while the TCRdb copy is restricted to in-frame clones and leaves out a portion. The data hold tens of thousands of clones, with approximately 90% observed a single time. Sequenced material: peripheral blood, taken on day 0 of MenACWY control vaccination. The receptors here all came from an adult in good health.

V gene TRBV28 combines with J gene TRBJ2-7; D may be TRBD1 (6 bases). V was trimmed by 7 bases and J by 0 bases, leaving 13 bases between them. The CDR3 length is 14 residues. Germline lookup yields CDR1 MDHEN and CDR2 SYDVKM. The CDR3 DNA follows: TGTGCCAGCACCGACAGGCTACTCTCCTACGAGCAGTACTTC. The encoded protein is CASTDRLLSYEQYF.

The chain carries TRBV19 and TRBJ1-5, with D uncertain. Per the germline V gene, CDR1 is LNHDA and CDR2 is SQIVND (reference sequence). V was pared by 10 bases and J by 0 bases, with 10 bases between. The length of the CDR3 is 13 residues. The CDR3 loop is CATAGNSNQPQHF. For the CDR3, the DNA is TGTGCCACCGCCGGGAATAGCAATCAGCCCCAGCATTTT.

The chain combines TRBV28 with TRBJ1-2; D is undetermined. CDR1 and CDR2 (germline): MDHEN, SYDVKM. The CDR3 covers 13 residues. The V end was cut by 5 bases, the J end by 4 bases, with 11 bases between. The CDR3 DNA follows: TGTGCCAGCAGTCCCCCGCCCCTCTATGGCTACACCTTC. Translated, it gives CASSPPPLYGYTF.

The chain uses TRBV24-1 and TRBJ2-2; no clear D. Germline-derived CDR1 and CDR2 are KGHDR and SFDVKD. V lost 5 bases, J lost 0 bases, and 9 bases lay in between. This CDR3 comprises 15 residues. Here the CDR3 reads CATSAPLTNTGELFF. The CDR3 DNA reads as TGTGCCACCAGTGCCCCGCTTACGAACACCGGGGAGCTGTTTTTT.

The V call is TRBV27, the J call TRBJ2-3; maybe TRBD2 (6 bases). This CDR3 spans 16 amino acids. V gave up 1 base and J gave up 2 bases, with 13 bases separating them. Germline lookup yields CDR1 MNHEY and CDR2 SMNVEV (reference sequence). The CDR3 region has the DNA TGTGCCAGCAGTTTATACTCAGGCGGGACCACAGATACGCAGTATTTT. Translated: CASSLYSGGTTDTQYF.

The chain joins TRBV28 to TRBJ2-7, with D maybe TRBD2 (6 bases). Per the germline V gene, CDR1 is MDHEN and CDR2 is SYDVKM. The CDR3 is 13 amino acids. V was shortened by 7 bases and J by 1 base, with 11 bases between the two germline ends. In nucleotides, the CDR3 is TGTGCCAGCACCACCGGGGGTTCCTACGAGCAGTACTTC. Translating gives CASTTGGSYEQYF. Looking up the rest from reference TRBV28 and TRBJ2-7 gives the full variable domain: DVKVTQSSRYLVKRTGEKVFLECVQDMDHENMFWYRQDPGLGLRLIYFSYDVKMKEKGDIPEGYSVSREKKERFSLILESASTNQTSMYLCASTTGGSYEQYFGPGTRLTVT.

The V gene is TRBV9, the J gene TRBJ2-3; 9 bases are a match to TRBD2. Per the germline V gene, CDR1 is SGDLS and CDR2 is YYNGEE. V was clipped by 3 bases and J by 2 bases; unmatched bases: 13. This CDR3 contains 18 residues. The CDR3 nucleotides read TGTGCCAGCAGCGCCCGCTCGGGGCGGGAGGGGGTCACAGATACGCAGTATTTT. It encodes CASSARSGREGVTDTQYF. Complete variable domain (other parts from reference TRBV9 and TRBJ2-3): DSGVTQTPKHLITATGQRVTLRCSPRSGDLSVYWYQQSLDQGLQFLIQYYNGEERAKGNILERFSAQQFPDLHSELNLSSLELGDSALYFCASSARSGREGVTDTQYFGPGTRLTVL.

The chain is built from TRBV4-1 and TRBJ2-5, with D possibly being TRBD2 (6 bases). The germline V and J ends were trimmed by 0 bases and 4 bases, with 18 bases remaining between them. CDR1 and CDR2 from the germline V gene are MGHRA and YSYEKL. The CDR3 spans 17 residues. This chain's CDR3 is CASSQDQLRESRETQYF. DNA of the CDR3: TGCGCCAGCAGCCAAGATCAACTTCGGGAGTCAAGAGAGACCCAGTACTTC.

This clone was counted only a few times. The rearrangement joins TRBV14 to TRBJ1-1; D possibly corresponds to TRBD1 (5 bases). V was shortened by 8 bases and J by 1 base, with 5 bases between the two germline ends. The CDR3 totals 11 residues. In germline, CDR1 is SGHDN, CDR2 FVKESK. The CDR3 spells CASQGNTEAFF. The CDR3 nucleotides are TGTGCCAGCCAGGGGAACACTGAAGCTTTCTTT.

The genes are TRBV4-3 and TRBJ2-7; 9 nucleotides match TRBD2. After removal of 1 base from V and 3 bases from J, the junction contained 1 base not matched to a gene. CDR1 and CDR2 from the germline V gene are LGHNA and YSLEER. There are 14 residues in the CDR3. The DNA of the CDR3 is TGCGCCAGCAGCCAAGGACTAGCGGACTACGAGCAGTACTTC. Protein product: CASSQGLADYEQYF.

This rearrangement joins TRBV5-4 to TRBJ2-3, with D possibly TRBD2 on 5 matching bases. The germline gives CDR1 SGHNT, CDR2 YYREEE (reference sequence). The CDR3 is 13 residues long. V shed 4 bases and J shed 4 bases, with 10 bases lying between them. CDR3: CASSEGEADTQYF. The CDR3 DNA reads as TGTGCCAGCAGCGAGGGAGAGGCAGATACGCAGTATTTT.

This clone showed up just once. This sequence joins TRBV11-2 and TRBJ2-1; tentatively, D is TRBD1 (5 bases). From germline, CDR1 is SGHAT and CDR2 FQNNGV. V lost 5 bases and J lost 0, with 11 bases in between. This CDR3 has 15 amino acids. The CDR3 region is CASSTRQPSYNEQFF. The CDR3 nucleotides read TGTGCCAGCAGCACCCGACAGCCCTCCTACAATGAGCAGTTCTTC.

This chain uses TRBV28 with TRBJ2-7; perhaps TRBD2 as D (6 bases). CDR3 size: 12 residues. CDR1 is MDHEN and CDR2 is SYDVKM in the germline V gene. Trimming pared 2 bases from V and 6 bases from J, leaving 8 bases between. Here the CDR3 reads CASSLRRVEQYF. CDR3 bases: TGTGCCAGCAGTTTAAGGAGGGTCGAGCAGTACTTC. Supplemented by reference TRBV28 and TRBJ2-7, the full variable domain reads DVKVTQSSRYLVKRTGEKVFLECVQDMDHENMFWYRQDPGLGLRLIYFSYDVKMKEKGDIPEGYSVSREKKERFSLILESASTNQTSMYLCASSLRRVEQYFGPGTRLTVT.

The CDR3 DNA sequence: TGTGCCAGCAGCTTAAAGGTAGCGGTCCCCTACGAGCAGTACTTC. Protein product: CASSLKVAVPYEQYF. The rearrangement links TRBV5-4 to TRBJ2-7; weak D call: TRBD2 (6 bases). Germline CDR1 is SGHNT and CDR2 is YYREEE (reference sequence). CDR3 length: 15 residues. V was clipped by 2 bases and J by 2 bases, with 14 bases between them.

This chain joins TRBV28 and TRBJ2-3; D call uncertain. CDR3 length: 14 amino acids. The germline V gene encodes CDR1 MDHEN and CDR2 SYDVKM. Trimming removed 8 bases from V and 3 bases from J, with 15 bases in between. The CDR3 nucleotides are TGTGCCAGCTGGCGAGACCCTTCAACAGATACGCAGTATTTT. Its protein is CASWRDPSTDTQYF. Complete variable domain (other parts from reference TRBV28 and TRBJ2-3): DVKVTQSSRYLVKRTGEKVFLECVQDMDHENMFWYRQDPGLGLRLIYFSYDVKMKEKGDIPEGYSVSREKKERFSLILESASTNQTSMYLCASWRDPSTDTQYFGPGTRLTVL.

The rearrangement links TRBV3-1 (or the pseudogene TRBV3-2) to TRBJ2-5, with D hard to call. CDR3 size: 14 residues. Between the trimmed V and J ends, which lost 6 bases and 4 bases, there was a span of 15 bases. CDR1 and CDR2 (germline): LGHDT, YNNKEL (reference sequence). The CDR3 sequence is CASSPTRAVETQYF. The CDR3 DNA sequence: TGTGCCAGCAGTCCCACCCGGGCCGTAGAGACCCAGTACTTC.

The chain uses TRBV10-1 and TRBJ2-2; D is perhaps TRBD2 (5 bases). Trimming took 4 bases from V and 1 from J, leaving 10 bases between them. This CDR3 is built from 15 residues. Germline lookup yields CDR1 WNHNN and CDR2 SYGVQD (reference sequence). The CDR3 reads CASSAGNQNTGELFF. The CDR3 nucleotides read TGCGCCAGCAGTGCCGGGAACCAGAACACCGGGGAGCTGTTTTTT.

V gene TRBV10-3 combines with J gene TRBJ2-1; 8 bases line up with TRBD1. The CDR3 is 14 residues long. Trimming at V came to 6 bases and at J to 8 bases, leaving 9 bases not matched to a gene. CDR1 is ENHRY, CDR2 SYGVKD, per germline. CDR3 region: CAISDRGGSDEQFF. Here the CDR3 DNA reads TGTGCCATCAGCGACAGGGGAGGAAGCGATGAGCAGTTCTTC.

This chain connects TRBV5-1 to TRBJ2-7; 8 nucleotides line up with TRBD1. The ends lost 4 bases at V and 5 bases at J; junction bases unmatched: 11. The germline CDR1 and CDR2 sequences are SGHRS and YFSETQ. The CDR3 is 15 amino acids. The CDR3 nucleotides read TGCGCCAGCAGCCTAGGACAGGGATTGGGTAACGAGCAGTACTTC. Its protein product is CASSLGQGLGNEQYF.

The genes are TRBV7-6 and TRBJ2-1; D is unclear. Trimming left V 4 bases short and J 2 bases short, with 9 bases between. This CDR3 comprises 14 residues. CDR1 and CDR2 (germline): SGHVS, FNYEAQ. The CDR3 region has the DNA TGTGCCAGCAGCTCCGAAGGGCCCTACAATGAGCAGTTCTTC. It encodes CASSSEGPYNEQFF.

The CDR3 DNA is TGCGCCAGCAGCCAAGATTTGACAGGGGGCAACAATTCACCCCTCCACTTT. It is translated as CASSQDLTGGNNSPLHF. This chain connects TRBV4-3 to TRBJ1-6; 10 bases fit TRBD1. V dropped 0 bases and J dropped 7; count of bases not matched to a gene: 6. CDR3 length: 17 amino acids. CDR1 and CDR2 from the germline V gene are LGHNA and YSLEER.

This chain joins TRBV28 and TRBJ2-7, with D perhaps assigned TRBD1 or TRBD2 (5 bases each). The CDR3 is 17 residues long. V gave up 2 bases and J gave up 2 bases, with 19 bases separating them. Germline V gene lookup returns CDR1 MDHEN and CDR2 SYDVKM. The chain's CDR3 is CASSLGSEGRNPYEQYF. The CDR3 DNA sequence: TGTGCCAGCAGTTTAGGGTCTGAGGGGCGGAATCCCTACGAGCAGTACTTC.

This sequence joins TRBV4-3 and TRBJ1-1; D gene ambiguous. CDR1 and CDR2 from the germline V gene are LGHNA and YSLEER. The CDR3 is 14 residues long. V lost 1 base to trimming and J lost 8 bases, with 14 bases between them. The CDR3 region has the DNA TGCGCCAGCAGCCAAGCGGACGGAGTGGACGAAGCTTTCTTT. Translated: CASSQADGVDEAFF.

This clone was seen a single time. The J gene is TRBJ1-2, the V gene TRBV9; 7 positions agree with TRBD1. J gave up 4 bases and V 0 bases, and 15 bases lay outside the gene matches. The CDR3 has 18 amino acids. Germline-derived CDR1 and CDR2 are SGDLS and YYNGEE. The CDR3 DNA follows: TGTGCCAGCAGCGTAGATGATTTCTTGGTTAGGACAGGCTATGGCTACACCTTC. Protein product: CASSVDDFLVRTGYGYTF.

V gene TRBV9 combines with J gene TRBJ2-3, with 7 bases aligning to TRBD1. The germline V gene encodes CDR1 SGDLS and CDR2 YYNGEE. After removal of 0 bases from V and 5 bases from J, the junction contained 12 bases not matched to a gene. This CDR3 has 17 residues. This CDR3 reads CASSVEGTAFRGDTQYF. The CDR3 DNA sequence: TGTGCCAGCAGCGTAGAGGGGACAGCCTTTCGGGGAGATACGCAGTATTTT.

This rearrangement joins TRBV28 to TRBJ2-7, with 7 bases that match TRBD1. Germline lookup yields CDR1 MDHEN and CDR2 SYDVKM. After removal of 8 bases from V and 4 bases from J, the junction contained 11 bases not matched to a gene. The CDR3 totals 14 residues. The CDR3 coding sequence is TGTGCCAGCTTTGAGGGCAGGGGGTCTTACGAGCAGTACTTC. This encodes CASFEGRGSYEQYF. Looking up the rest from reference TRBV28 and TRBJ2-7 gives the full variable domain: DVKVTQSSRYLVKRTGEKVFLECVQDMDHENMFWYRQDPGLGLRLIYFSYDVKMKEKGDIPEGYSVSREKKERFSLILESASTNQTSMYLCASFEGRGSYEQYFGPGTRLTVT.

The genes are TRBV6-4 and TRBJ1-6, with D uncertain. V was shortened by 6 bases and J by 10 bases, with 13 bases between the two germline ends. This CDR3 is 13 amino acids long. Germline assignment: CDR1 MRHNA and CDR2 SNTAGT. The CDR3 is CASRKDTGSPLHF. DNA of the CDR3: TGTGCCAGCAGGAAAGATACCGGATCACCCCTCCACTTT.

V usage is TRBV7-9 and J usage is TRBJ1-6, with 8 bases fitting TRBD1. The CDR3 loop spans 17 amino acids. From germline, CDR1 is SEHNR and CDR2 FQNEAQ (reference sequence). V lost 4 bases and J lost 2; bases outside the gene matches: 7. The CDR3 sequence: CASSYWTGSAYNSPLHF. CDR3 DNA sequence: TGTGCCAGCAGCTACTGGACAGGGAGCGCCTATAATTCACCCCTCCACTTT.